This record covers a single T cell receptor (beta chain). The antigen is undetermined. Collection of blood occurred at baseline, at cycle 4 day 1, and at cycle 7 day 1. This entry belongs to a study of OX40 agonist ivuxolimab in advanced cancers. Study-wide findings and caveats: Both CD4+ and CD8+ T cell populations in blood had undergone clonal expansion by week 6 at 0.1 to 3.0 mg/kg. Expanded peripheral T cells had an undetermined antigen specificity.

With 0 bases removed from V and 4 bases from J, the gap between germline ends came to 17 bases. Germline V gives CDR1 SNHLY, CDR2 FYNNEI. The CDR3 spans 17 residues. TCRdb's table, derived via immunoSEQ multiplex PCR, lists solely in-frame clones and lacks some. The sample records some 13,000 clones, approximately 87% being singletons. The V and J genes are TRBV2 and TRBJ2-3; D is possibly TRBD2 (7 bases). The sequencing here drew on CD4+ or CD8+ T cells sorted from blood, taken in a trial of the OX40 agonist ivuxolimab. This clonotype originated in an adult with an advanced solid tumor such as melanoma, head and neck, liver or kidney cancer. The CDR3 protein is CASSEAPLGRGPDTQYF. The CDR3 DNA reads TGTGCCAGCAGTGAAGCGCCTCTGGGGCGGGGGCCAGATACGCAGTATTTT.